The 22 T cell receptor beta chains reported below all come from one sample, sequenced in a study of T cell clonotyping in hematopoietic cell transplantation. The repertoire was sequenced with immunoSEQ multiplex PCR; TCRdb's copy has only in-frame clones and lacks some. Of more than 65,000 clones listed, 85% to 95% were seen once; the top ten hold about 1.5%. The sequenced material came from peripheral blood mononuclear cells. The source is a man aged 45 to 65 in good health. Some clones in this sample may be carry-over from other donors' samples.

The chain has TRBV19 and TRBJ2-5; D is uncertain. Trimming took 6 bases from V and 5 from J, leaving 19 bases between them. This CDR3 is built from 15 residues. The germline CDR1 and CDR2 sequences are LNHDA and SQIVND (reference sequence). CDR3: CASSEGYGPRETQYF. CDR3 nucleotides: TGTGCCAGTAGCGAAGGGTATGGACCTCGGGAGACCCAGTACTTC. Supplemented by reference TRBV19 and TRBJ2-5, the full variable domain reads DGGITQSPKYLFRKEGQNVTLSCEQNLNHDAMYWYRQDPGQGLRLIYYSQIVNDFQKGDIAEGYSVSREKKESFPLTVTSAQKNPTAFYLCASSEGYGPRETQYFGPGTRLLVL.

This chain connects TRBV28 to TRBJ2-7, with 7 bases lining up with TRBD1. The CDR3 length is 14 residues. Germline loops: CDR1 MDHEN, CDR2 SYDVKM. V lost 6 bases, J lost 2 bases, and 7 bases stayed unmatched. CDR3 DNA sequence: TGTGCCAGCAGGCCCACAGGGGTGGCCTACGAGCAGTACTTC. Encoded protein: CASRPTGVAYEQYF. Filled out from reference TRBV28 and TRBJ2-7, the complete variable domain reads DVKVTQSSRYLVKRTGEKVFLECVQDMDHENMFWYRQDPGLGLRLIYFSYDVKMKEKGDIPEGYSVSREKKERFSLILESASTNQTSMYLCASRPTGVAYEQYFGPGTRLTVT.

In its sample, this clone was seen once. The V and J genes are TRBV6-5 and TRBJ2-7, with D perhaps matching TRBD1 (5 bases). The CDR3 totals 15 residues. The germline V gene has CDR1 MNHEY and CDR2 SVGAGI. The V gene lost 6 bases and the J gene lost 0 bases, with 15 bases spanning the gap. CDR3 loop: CASSPLSRASYEQYF. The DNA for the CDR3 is TGTGCCAGCAGCCCTTTGTCCAGGGCCTCCTACGAGCAGTACTTC.

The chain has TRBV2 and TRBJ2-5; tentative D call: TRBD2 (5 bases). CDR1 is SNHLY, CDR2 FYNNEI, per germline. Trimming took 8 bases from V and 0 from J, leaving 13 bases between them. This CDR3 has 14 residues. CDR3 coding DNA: TGTGCCAGCGGGAGCGACACGCACCAAGAGACCCAGTACTTC. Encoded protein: CASGSDTHQETQYF.

CDR3 region: CASKGLTYNEQFF. The CDR3 nucleotides are TGCGCCAGCAAGGGACTAACATACAATGAGCAGTTCTTC. The genes are TRBV10-2 and TRBJ2-1; 7 nucleotides line up with TRBD2. This CDR3 comprises 13 residues. Trimming removed 7 bases from V and 4 bases from J; junction bases left unmatched: 4. CDR1 is WSHSY and CDR2 is SAAADI in the germline V gene.

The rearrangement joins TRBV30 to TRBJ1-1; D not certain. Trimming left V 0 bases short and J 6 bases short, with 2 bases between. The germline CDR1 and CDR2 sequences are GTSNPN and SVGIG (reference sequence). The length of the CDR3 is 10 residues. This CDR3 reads CAWSVPEAFF. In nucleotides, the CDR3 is TGTGCCTGGAGTGTCCCTGAAGCTTTCTTT.

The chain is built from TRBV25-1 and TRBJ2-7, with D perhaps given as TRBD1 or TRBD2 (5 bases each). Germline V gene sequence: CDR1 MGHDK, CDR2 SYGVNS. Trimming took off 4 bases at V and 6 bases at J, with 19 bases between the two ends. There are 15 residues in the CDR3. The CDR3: CASSGWDGGGLEQYF. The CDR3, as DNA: TGTGCCAGCAGTGGTTGGGACGGTGGCGGGCTCGAGCAGTACTTC.

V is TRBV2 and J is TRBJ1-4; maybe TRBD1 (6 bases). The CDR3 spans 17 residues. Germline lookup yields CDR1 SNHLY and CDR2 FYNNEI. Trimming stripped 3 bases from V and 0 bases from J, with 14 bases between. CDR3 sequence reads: CASSDRQGSATNEKLFF. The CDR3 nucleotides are TGTGCCAGCAGTGACCGGCAGGGGAGTGCAACTAATGAAAAACTGTTTTTT.

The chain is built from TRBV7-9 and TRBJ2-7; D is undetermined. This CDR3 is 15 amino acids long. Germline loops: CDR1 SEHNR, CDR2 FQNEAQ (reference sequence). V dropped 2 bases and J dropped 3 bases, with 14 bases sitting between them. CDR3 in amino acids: CASSLFTGGVYEQYF. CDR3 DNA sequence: TGTGCCAGCAGCTTATTTACGGGTGGAGTCTACGAGCAGTACTTC.

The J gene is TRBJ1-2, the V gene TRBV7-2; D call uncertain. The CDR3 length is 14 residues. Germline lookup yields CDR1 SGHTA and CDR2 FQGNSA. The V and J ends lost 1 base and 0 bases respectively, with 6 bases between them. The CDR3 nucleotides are TGTGCCAGCAGCTTAGTTTTGACTAACTATGGCTACACCTTC. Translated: CASSLVLTNYGYTF. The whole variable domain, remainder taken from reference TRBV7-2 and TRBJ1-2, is GAGVSQSPSNKVTEKGKDVELRCDPISGHTALYWYRQSLGQGLEFLIYFQGNSAPDKSGLPSDRFSAERTGGSVSTLTIQRTQQEDSAVYLCASSLVLTNYGYTFGSGTRLTVV.

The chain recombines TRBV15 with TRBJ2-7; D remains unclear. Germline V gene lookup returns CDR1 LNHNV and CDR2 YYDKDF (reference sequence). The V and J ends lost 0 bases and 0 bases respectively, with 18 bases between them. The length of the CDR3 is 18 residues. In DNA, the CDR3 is TGTGCCACCAGCAGAGAGGTAGTCGGTAGCCGCATCTCCTACGAGCAGTACTTC. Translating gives CATSREVVGSRISYEQYF.

The CDR3 nucleotides are TGTGCCAGCAGTGATTTCACGACAGGGGGTTATGGCTACACCTTC. Translating gives CASSDFTTGGYGYTF. V is TRBV25-1 and J is TRBJ1-2; TRBD1 matches at 9 bases. Germline V gene lookup returns CDR1 MGHDK and CDR2 SYGVNS. The trim removed 3 bases at V and 5 bases at J, leaving 7 bases unmatched. The CDR3 runs to 15 residues.

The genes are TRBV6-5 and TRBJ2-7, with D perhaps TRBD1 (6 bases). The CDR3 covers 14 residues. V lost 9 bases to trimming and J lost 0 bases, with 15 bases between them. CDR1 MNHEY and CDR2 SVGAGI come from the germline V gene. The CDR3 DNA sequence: TGTGCCAGTAAAGGACAGTTCAGCTCCTACGAGCAGTACTTC. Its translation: CASKGQFSSYEQYF.

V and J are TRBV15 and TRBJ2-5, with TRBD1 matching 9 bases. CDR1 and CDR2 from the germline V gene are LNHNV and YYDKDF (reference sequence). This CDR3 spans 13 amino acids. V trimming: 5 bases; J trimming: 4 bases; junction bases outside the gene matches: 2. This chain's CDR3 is CATSGTGRETQYF. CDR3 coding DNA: TGTGCCACCAGCGGGACAGGGAGAGAGACCCAGTACTTC.

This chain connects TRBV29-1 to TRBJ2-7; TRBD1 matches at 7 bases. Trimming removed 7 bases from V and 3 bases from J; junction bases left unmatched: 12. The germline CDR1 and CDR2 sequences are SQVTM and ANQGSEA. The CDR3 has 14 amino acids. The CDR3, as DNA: TGCAGCGCCGGCACCGGGACAGCTAACTACGAGCAGTACTTC. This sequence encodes CSAGTGTANYEQYF.

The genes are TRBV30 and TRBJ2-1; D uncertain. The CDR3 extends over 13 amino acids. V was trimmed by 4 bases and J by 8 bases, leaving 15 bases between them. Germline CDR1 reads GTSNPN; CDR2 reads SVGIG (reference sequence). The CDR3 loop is CAWNFGARDEQFF. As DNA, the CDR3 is TGTGCCTGGAATTTCGGTGCGAGAGATGAGCAGTTCTTC.

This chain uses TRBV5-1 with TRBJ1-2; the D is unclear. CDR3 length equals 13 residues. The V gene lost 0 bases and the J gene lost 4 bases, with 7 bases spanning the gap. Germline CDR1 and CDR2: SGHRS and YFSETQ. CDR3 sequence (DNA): TGCGCCAGCAGCTTGGTATCGAGCTATGGCTACACCTTC. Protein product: CASSLVSSYGYTF. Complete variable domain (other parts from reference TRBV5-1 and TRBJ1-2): KAGVTQTPRYLIKTRGQQVTLSCSPISGHRSVSWYQQTPGQGLQFLFEYFSETQRNKGNFPGRFSGRQFSNSRSEMNVSTLELGDSALYLCASSLVSSYGYTFGSGTRLTVV.

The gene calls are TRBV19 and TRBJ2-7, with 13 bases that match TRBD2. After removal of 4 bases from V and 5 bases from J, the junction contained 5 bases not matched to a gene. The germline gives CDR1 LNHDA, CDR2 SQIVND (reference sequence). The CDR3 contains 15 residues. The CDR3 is CASSRTSGSLNEQYF. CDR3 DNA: TGTGCCAGTAGTAGGACTAGCGGGAGTCTGAACGAGCAGTACTTC.

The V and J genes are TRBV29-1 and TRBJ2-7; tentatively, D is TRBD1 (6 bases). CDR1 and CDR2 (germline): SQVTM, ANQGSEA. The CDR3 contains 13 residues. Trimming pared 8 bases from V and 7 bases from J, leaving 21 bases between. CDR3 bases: TGCAGCAACCCGGGACATAAAAGGTGGGAGCAGTACTTC. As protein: CSNPGHKRWEQYF.

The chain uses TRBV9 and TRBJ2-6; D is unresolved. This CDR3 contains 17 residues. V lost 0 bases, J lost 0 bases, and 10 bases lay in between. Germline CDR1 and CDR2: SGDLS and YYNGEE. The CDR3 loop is CASSVGPSYSGANVLTF. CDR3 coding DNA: TGTGCCAGCAGCGTAGGGCCTTCCTACTCTGGGGCCAACGTCCTGACTTTC.

CDR3: CSVLGAPGELFF. In DNA form, the CDR3 reads TGCAGCGTTTTGGGGGCCCCCGGGGAGCTGTTTTTT. The chain couples TRBV29-1 to TRBJ2-2; TRBD1 might be the D (6 bases). This CDR3 contains 12 residues. Trimming cost V 5 bases and J 6 bases, with 10 bases left between them. The germline CDR1 and CDR2 sequences are SQVTM and ANQGSEA.

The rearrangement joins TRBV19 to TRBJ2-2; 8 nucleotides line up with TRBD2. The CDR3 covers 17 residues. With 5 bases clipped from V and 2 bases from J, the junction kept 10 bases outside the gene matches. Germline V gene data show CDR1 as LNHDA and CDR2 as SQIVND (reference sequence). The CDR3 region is CASSGAGVTINTGELFF. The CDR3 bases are TGTGCCAGTAGTGGAGCGGGAGTTACGATTAACACCGGGGAGCTGTTTTTT. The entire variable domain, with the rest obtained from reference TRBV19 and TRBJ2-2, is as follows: DGGITQSPKYLFRKEGQNVTLSCEQNLNHDAMYWYRQDPGQGLRLIYYSQIVNDFQKGDIAEGYSVSREKKESFPLTVTSAQKNPTAFYLCASSGAGVTINTGELFFGEGSRLTVL.